The rows below give T cell receptor beta chains drawn from one sample of a study of blood T cell repertoires in COVID-19. The protocol was immunoSEQ multiplex PCR, while the TCRdb copy is restricted to in-frame clones and leaves out a portion. The sample lists a few hundred thousand clones, approximately 85% occurring once. Material for sequencing was PBMCs or T cells enriched from blood (not recorded which). These receptor sequences come from a man aged 30-40 years who had recovered from COVID-19. CDR3s include the opening cysteine and the closing phenylalanine or tryptophan. Each record gives: clone size, CDR3 length, J gene, V gene, D gene, CDR3 protein, CDR3 DNA. The D gene is left open where the match is weak. Some rows mark clone size as missing; the rest say once, few, many or name a class of expanded clone.

clone size: .; CDR3 length: 17; J gene: TRBJ1-4; V gene: TRBV11-2; D gene: .; CDR3 protein: CASQAPRFTATNEKLFF; CDR3 DNA: TGTGCCAGCCAAGCCCCCAGATTTACAGCAACTAATGAAAAACTGTTTTTT
clone size: .; CDR3 length: 15; J gene: TRBJ2-1; V gene: TRBV5-4; D gene: TRBD2; CDR3 protein: CASSWTNLRGNEQFF; CDR3 DNA: TGTGCCAGCAGCTGGACAAATTTGCGGGGGAATGAGCAGTTCTTC
clone size: .; CDR3 length: 13; J gene: TRBJ1-1; V gene: TRBV7-9; D gene: .; CDR3 protein: CASSLEFATEAFF; CDR3 DNA: TGTGCCAGCAGCTTAGAATTCGCGACTGAAGCTTTCTTT
clone size: .; CDR3 length: 15; J gene: TRBJ1-2; V gene: TRBV3-1/TRBV3-2; D gene: .; CDR3 protein: CASSQDIGRHYGYTF; CDR3 DNA: TGTGCCAGCAGCCAAGATATTGGCAGGCACTATGGCTACACCTTC
clone size: .; CDR3 length: 15; J gene: TRBJ1-1; V gene: TRBV15; D gene: .; CDR3 protein: CATSRVGGLNTEAFF; CDR3 DNA: TGTGCCACCAGCAGAGTGGGGGGGTTGAACACTGAAGCTTTCTTT
clone size: .; CDR3 length: 18; J gene: TRBJ1-2; V gene: TRBV27; D gene: TRBD1; CDR3 protein: CASSRIPRTGGGGYGYTF; CDR3 DNA: TGTGCCAGCAGCCGAATACCCCGCACAGGGGGCGGTGGCTATGGCTACACCTTC
clone size: .; CDR3 length: 15; J gene: TRBJ2-1; V gene: TRBV7-3; D gene: TRBD2; CDR3 protein: CASSSSGGALDEQFF; CDR3 DNA: TGTGCCAGCAGCTCAAGCGGGGGGGCTCTTGATGAGCAGTTCTTC
clone size: .; CDR3 length: 13; J gene: TRBJ1-5; V gene: TRBV10-3; D gene: .; CDR3 protein: CAITGDYNQPQHF; CDR3 DNA: TGTGCCATCACGGGGGACTACAATCAGCCCCAGCATTTT
clone size: .; CDR3 length: 15; J gene: TRBJ1-2; V gene: TRBV19; D gene: TRBD1; CDR3 protein: CASSPRDRSNYGYTF; CDR3 DNA: TGTGCCAGTAGTCCCCGGGACAGATCTAACTATGGCTACACCTTC
clone size: .; CDR3 length: 14; J gene: TRBJ2-5; V gene: TRBV5-1; D gene: TRBD1; CDR3 protein: CASNYRGPGETQYF; CDR3 DNA: TGCGCCAGCAACTACAGGGGGCCGGGGGAGACCCAGTACTTC
clone size: .; CDR3 length: 16; J gene: TRBJ2-1; V gene: TRBV7-9; D gene: TRBD2; CDR3 protein: CASGPGLAGEYNEQFF; CDR3 DNA: TGTGCCAGCGGACCGGGACTAGCGGGGGAGTACAATGAGCAGTTCTTC
clone size: .; CDR3 length: 11; J gene: TRBJ2-7; V gene: TRBV11-2; D gene: .; CDR3 protein: CASSRGYEQYF; CDR3 DNA: TGTGCCAGCAGTCGGGGGTACGAGCAGTACTTC
clone size: .; CDR3 length: 15; J gene: TRBJ1-3; V gene: TRBV5-8; D gene: .; CDR3 protein: CASSLSGAGGNTIYF; CDR3 DNA: TGTGCCAGCAGCTTGTCAGGGGCCGGCGGAAACACCATATATTTT
clone size: .; CDR3 length: 16; J gene: TRBJ2-2; V gene: TRBV27; D gene: TRBD2; CDR3 protein: CASSWGLAGGTGELFF; CDR3 DNA: TGTGCCAGCAGTTGGGGACTAGCGGGGGGCACCGGGGAGCTGTTTTTT
clone size: .; CDR3 length: 14; J gene: TRBJ2-3; V gene: TRBV9; D gene: .; CDR3 protein: CASSGGLSTDTQYF; CDR3 DNA: TGTGCCAGCAGCGGTGGTCTAAGCACAGATACGCAGTATTTT
clone size: .; CDR3 length: 11; J gene: TRBJ2-1; V gene: TRBV5-6; D gene: .; CDR3 protein: CASSWADEQFF; CDR3 DNA: TGTGCCAGCAGCTGGGCCGATGAGCAGTTCTTC
clone size: .; CDR3 length: 16; J gene: TRBJ1-2; V gene: TRBV3-1/TRBV3-2; D gene: TRBD1; CDR3 protein: CASSQRAPGGKYGYTF; CDR3 DNA: TGTGCCAGCAGCCAGAGAGCCCCAGGGGGCAAATATGGCTACACCTTC
clone size: few; CDR3 length: 15; J gene: TRBJ1-6; V gene: TRBV6-5; D gene: TRBD1; CDR3 protein: CASSYSTGADSPLHF; CDR3 DNA: TGTGCCAGCAGTTACTCGACAGGGGCGGATTCACCCCTCCACTTT
clone size: .; CDR3 length: 16; J gene: TRBJ1-6; V gene: TRBV10-3; D gene: .; CDR3 protein: CAIRIDGTAKNSPLHF; CDR3 DNA: TGTGCCATCAGGATCGACGGGACTGCCAAGAATTCACCCCTCCACTTT
clone size: .; CDR3 length: 15; J gene: TRBJ1-2; V gene: TRBV30; D gene: TRBD1; CDR3 protein: CAWGGQPRSNYGYTF; CDR3 DNA: TGTGCCTGGGGGGGACAGCCGCGATCTAACTATGGCTACACCTTC
clone size: .; CDR3 length: 13; J gene: TRBJ2-1; V gene: TRBV12-3/TRBV12-4; D gene: .; CDR3 protein: CASSGGAYNEQFF; CDR3 DNA: TGTGCCAGCAGCGGGGGTGCCTACAATGAGCAGTTCTTC
clone size: .; CDR3 length: 14; J gene: TRBJ2-7; V gene: TRBV2; D gene: .; CDR3 protein: CASSEGLFSYEQYF; CDR3 DNA: TGTGCCAGCAGCGAAGGACTTTTCTCCTACGAGCAGTACTTC
clone size: .; CDR3 length: 15; J gene: TRBJ2-3; V gene: TRBV19; D gene: TRBD2; CDR3 protein: CASSATSGSTDTQYF; CDR3 DNA: TGTGCCAGTAGTGCCACTAGCGGGAGCACAGATACGCAGTATTTT
clone size: .; CDR3 length: 15; J gene: TRBJ2-7; V gene: TRBV7-9; D gene: TRBD1; CDR3 protein: CASSLAGTGAQEQYF; CDR3 DNA: TGTGCCAGCAGCTTAGCTGGGACAGGGGCCCAAGAGCAGTACTTC
clone size: .; CDR3 length: 15; J gene: TRBJ1-5; V gene: TRBV30; D gene: .; CDR3 protein: CAWSVAGMGNQPQHF; CDR3 DNA: TGTGCCTGGAGTGTGGCAGGGATGGGCAATCAGCCCCAGCATTTT
clone size: .; CDR3 length: 14; J gene: TRBJ2-1; V gene: TRBV7-3; D gene: TRBD2; CDR3 protein: CASSAGTSLNEQFF; CDR3 DNA: TGTGCCAGCAGCGCCGGGACTAGTTTGAATGAGCAGTTCTTC
clone size: .; CDR3 length: 13; J gene: TRBJ1-1; V gene: TRBV27; D gene: .; CDR3 protein: CASSLRGGTEAFF; CDR3 DNA: TGTGCCAGCAGTTTAAGGGGAGGCACTGAAGCTTTCTTT
clone size: .; CDR3 length: 12; J gene: TRBJ1-4; V gene: TRBV19; D gene: .; CDR3 protein: CASSIRGEKLFF; CDR3 DNA: TGTGCCAGTAGTATACGGGGGGAAAAACTGTTTTTT
clone size: .; CDR3 length: 18; J gene: TRBJ1-5; V gene: TRBV7-6; D gene: .; CDR3 protein: CASSSSFGGQSDNQPQHF; CDR3 DNA: TGTGCCAGCAGCTCCAGCTTCGGGGGGCAGTCAGACAATCAGCCCCAGCATTTT
clone size: .; CDR3 length: 15; J gene: TRBJ2-3; V gene: TRBV24-1; D gene: TRBD2; CDR3 protein: CATSVSGGFTDTQYF; CDR3 DNA: TGTGCCACCAGCGTTAGCGGGGGGTTTACAGATACGCAGTATTTT
clone size: .; CDR3 length: 14; J gene: TRBJ1-1; V gene: TRBV7-9; D gene: .; CDR3 protein: CASSSLGQYTEAFF; CDR3 DNA: TGTGCCAGCAGCTCCTTAGGACAGTACACTGAAGCTTTCTTT
clone size: .; CDR3 length: 14; J gene: TRBJ2-5; V gene: TRBV19; D gene: .; CDR3 protein: CASSVGRSRETQYF; CDR3 DNA: TGTGCTAGCTCCGTGGGGAGGTCCAGGGAGACCCAGTACTTC
clone size: once; CDR3 length: 14; J gene: TRBJ2-5; V gene: TRBV7-9; D gene: TRBD2; CDR3 protein: CASTPGRGRETQYF; CDR3 DNA: TGTGCCAGCACCCCCGGGAGGGGAAGGGAGACCCAGTACTTC
clone size: .; CDR3 length: 18; J gene: TRBJ1-6; V gene: TRBV15; D gene: TRBD1; CDR3 protein: CATSSDRTGKVLGSPLHF; CDR3 DNA: TGTGCCACCAGCAGTGATCGGACAGGGAAGGTTTTGGGATCACCCCTCCACTTT
clone size: .; CDR3 length: 11; J gene: TRBJ1-1; V gene: TRBV20-1; D gene: .; CDR3 protein: CSANQNTEAFF; CDR3 DNA: TGCAGTGCCAATCAGAACACTGAAGCTTTCTTT
clone size: .; CDR3 length: 13; J gene: TRBJ1-6; V gene: TRBV6-5; D gene: TRBD1; CDR3 protein: CASRDSRNSPLHF; CDR3 DNA: TGTGCCAGCCGGGACAGCAGGAATTCACCCCTCCACTTT
clone size: .; CDR3 length: 17; J gene: TRBJ2-3; V gene: TRBV5-1; D gene: TRBD2; CDR3 protein: CASSLVGSGGGTDTQYF; CDR3 DNA: TGCGCCAGCAGCTTGGTCGGTAGCGGGGGGGGCACAGATACGCAGTATTTT
clone size: .; CDR3 length: 14; J gene: TRBJ1-1; V gene: TRBV4-3; D gene: .; CDR3 protein: CASSQDSRGTEAFF; CDR3 DNA: TGCGCCAGCAGCCAAGATTCTAGGGGTACTGAAGCTTTCTTT
clone size: .; CDR3 length: 11; J gene: TRBJ2-2; V gene: TRBV11-2; D gene: .; CDR3 protein: CASSFPGELFF; CDR3 DNA: TGTGCCAGCAGCTTCCCTGGGGAGCTGTTTTTT
clone size: .; CDR3 length: 14; J gene: TRBJ1-1; V gene: TRBV5-6; D gene: .; CDR3 protein: CASSRRARDTEAFF; CDR3 DNA: TGTGCCAGCAGCCGAAGGGCGAGGGACACTGAAGCTTTCTTT
clone size: once; CDR3 length: 17; J gene: TRBJ2-3; V gene: TRBV5-1; D gene: TRBD2; CDR3 protein: CASTPGLAGTGTDTQYF; CDR3 DNA: TGCGCCAGCACCCCGGGACTAGCGGGAACAGGTACAGATACGCAGTATTTT
clone size: .; CDR3 length: 13; J gene: TRBJ1-2; V gene: TRBV25-1; D gene: .; CDR3 protein: CASSDRLGGGYTF; CDR3 DNA: TGTGCCAGCAGTGATCGGTTAGGGGGAGGCTACACCTTC
clone size: .; CDR3 length: 15; J gene: TRBJ1-2; V gene: TRBV19; D gene: TRBD1; CDR3 protein: CASSIAGTANYGYTF; CDR3 DNA: TGTGCCAGTAGTATAGCTGGGACAGCCAACTATGGCTACACCTTC
clone size: few; CDR3 length: 13; J gene: TRBJ2-3; V gene: TRBV13; D gene: .; CDR3 protein: CASSLGLRDTQYF; CDR3 DNA: TGTGCCAGCAGCTTAGGGTTGAGAGATACGCAGTATTTT
clone size: many; CDR3 length: 14; J gene: TRBJ2-3; V gene: TRBV5-1; D gene: TRBD2; CDR3 protein: CASSARLAPDTQYF; CDR3 DNA: TGCGCCAGCAGCGCCAGACTAGCCCCAGATACGCAGTATTTT
clone size: once; CDR3 length: 14; J gene: TRBJ2-7; V gene: TRBV5-6; D gene: TRBD1; CDR3 protein: CASSSLGQGGEQYF; CDR3 DNA: TGTGCCAGCAGCTCCTTAGGACAGGGAGGTGAGCAGTACTTC
clone size: .; CDR3 length: 13; J gene: TRBJ1-2; V gene: TRBV6-5; D gene: .; CDR3 protein: CASRMREFYGYTF; CDR3 DNA: TGTGCCAGCAGGATGAGGGAGTTCTATGGCTACACCTTC
clone size: .; CDR3 length: 16; J gene: TRBJ2-2; V gene: TRBV4-2; D gene: TRBD1; CDR3 protein: CASRSSQGSYTGELFF; CDR3 DNA: TGTGCCAGCAGGTCCTCACAGGGGTCTTACACCGGGGAGCTGTTTTTT
clone size: .; CDR3 length: 16; J gene: TRBJ2-7; V gene: TRBV24-1; D gene: TRBD1; CDR3 protein: CATSDLGTAGQFEQYF; CDR3 DNA: TGTGCCACCAGTGATTTGGGGACAGCCGGCCAGTTCGAGCAGTACTTC
clone size: .; CDR3 length: 15; J gene: TRBJ2-7; V gene: TRBV18; D gene: .; CDR3 protein: CASSPVSGDSYEQYF; CDR3 DNA: TGTGCCAGCTCCCCCGTCTCGGGGGACTCCTACGAGCAGTACTTC
clone size: .; CDR3 length: 15; J gene: TRBJ2-7; V gene: TRBV25-1; D gene: .; CDR3 protein: CASSGNRDRAYEQYF; CDR3 DNA: TGTGCCAGCAGTGGGAACAGGGATCGAGCCTACGAGCAGTACTTC
clone size: .; CDR3 length: 14; J gene: TRBJ2-5; V gene: TRBV11-3; D gene: .; CDR3 protein: CASSRDRIDETQYF; CDR3 DNA: TGTGCCAGCAGCCGCGACAGGATTGACGAGACCCAGTACTTC
clone size: .; CDR3 length: 16; J gene: TRBJ1-5; V gene: TRBV18; D gene: .; CDR3 protein: CASSPPEGSSNQPQHF; CDR3 DNA: TGTGCCAGCTCACCACCGGAGGGAAGTAGCAATCAGCCCCAGCATTTT
clone size: .; CDR3 length: 14; J gene: TRBJ1-1; V gene: TRBV18; D gene: .; CDR3 protein: CASSPGSLNTEAFF; CDR3 DNA: TGTGCCAGCTCACCAGGCAGTTTGAACACTGAAGCTTTCTTT
clone size: .; CDR3 length: 14; J gene: TRBJ1-1; V gene: TRBV7-9; D gene: .; CDR3 protein: CASSFQTGNTEAFF; CDR3 DNA: TGTGCCAGCAGCTTTCAAACAGGGAACACTGAAGCTTTCTTT
clone size: .; CDR3 length: 15; J gene: TRBJ1-1; V gene: TRBV19; D gene: .; CDR3 protein: CASSVSETWNTEAFF; CDR3 DNA: TGTGCCAGTAGTGTATCCGAGACTTGGAACACTGAAGCTTTCTTT
clone size: .; CDR3 length: 14; J gene: TRBJ1-2; V gene: TRBV4-1; D gene: .; CDR3 protein: CASSQEGALYGYTF; CDR3 DNA: TGCGCCAGCAGCCAAGAGGGGGCCCTCTATGGCTACACCTTC
clone size: once; CDR3 length: 13; J gene: TRBJ1-5; V gene: TRBV6-5; D gene: .; CDR3 protein: CASRGQPASPQHF; CDR3 DNA: TGTGCCAGCAGAGGACAGCCAGCGTCGCCCCAGCATTTT
clone size: .; CDR3 length: 15; J gene: TRBJ1-2; V gene: TRBV4-2; D gene: TRBD1; CDR3 protein: CASLRDRSSQYGYTF; CDR3 DNA: TGTGCCAGCCTTCGGGACAGGTCGTCGCAATATGGCTACACCTTC